This passage covers 7 T cell receptor beta chains from one sample sequenced in a study of CD8+ T cells in alopecia areata. The treatment: oral pan-JAK inhibitor, 5-10 mg twice daily. After isolation, RNA underwent reverse transcription to generate cDNA as the sequencing template. Some clones are missing from TCRdb's copy, which holds only in-frame ones; the method was immunoSEQ multiplex PCR. The sample has under 150,000 clones; 56% are singletons. This material consisted of CD4+ T cells sorted from blood, taken at week 24, from a patient treated with tofacitinib. These receptors all stem from a human donor with alopecia areata.

The genes are TRBV29-1 and TRBJ2-5; a weak D match, TRBD1 (5 bases). Deletions cut 5 bases from V and 2 bases from J, with 15 bases between. CDR1 and CDR2 from the germline V gene are SQVTM and ANQGSEA. The CDR3 extends over 14 amino acids. The CDR3 sequence: CSVLDSPLQETQYF. In DNA, the CDR3 is TGCAGCGTTCTTGACAGCCCACTACAAGAGACCCAGTACTTC.

This chain joins TRBV4-2 and TRBJ2-2, with unresolved D. Trimming took off 1 base at V and 0 bases at J, with 9 bases between the two ends. The CDR3 consists of 16 residues. CDR1 is LGHNA, CDR2 YNFKEQ, per germline. The CDR3, as DNA: TGTGCCAGCAGCCAAGTTAAGGGTACGAACACCGGGGAGCTGTTTTTT. Encoded protein: CASSQVKGTNTGELFF.

This chain uses TRBV5-1 with TRBJ1-3; D is perhaps TRBD1 (5 bases). Germline V gene data show CDR1 as SGHRS and CDR2 as YFSETQ. V lost 4 bases to trimming and J lost 0 bases, with 11 bases between them. The CDR3 sequence is 15 residues long. DNA for the CDR3: TGCGCCAGCAGCCCGGACAATATCTCTGGAAACACCATATATTTT. Translation gives CASSPDNISGNTIYF.

The V call is TRBV28, the J call TRBJ2-5; 13 bases match TRBD2. V lost 5 bases to trimming and J lost 5 bases; unmatched junction nucleotides: 8. Germline assignment: CDR1 MDHEN and CDR2 SYDVKM. The CDR3 consists of 16 residues. The CDR3 is CASSPGLAGPGETQYF. As DNA, the CDR3 is TGTGCCAGCAGTCCGGGACTAGCGGGGCCGGGGGAGACCCAGTACTTC.

This chain uses TRBV7-2 with TRBJ1-5; unclear D gene. CDR1 and CDR2 (germline): SGHTA, FQGNSA. Deletions cut 5 bases from V and 3 bases from J, with 11 bases between. The CDR3 length is 14 residues. The CDR3 region is CASSLQSYNQPQHF. The CDR3 nucleotides are TGTGCCAGCAGCCTCCAGTCCTACAATCAGCCCCAGCATTTT. Complete variable domain (other parts from reference TRBV7-2 and TRBJ1-5): GAGVSQSPSNKVTEKGKDVELRCDPISGHTALYWYRQSLGQGLEFLIYFQGNSAPDKSGLPSDRFSAERTGGSVSTLTIQRTQQEDSAVYLCASSLQSYNQPQHFGDGTRLSIL.

The V and J genes are TRBV5-6 and TRBJ2-7; D possibly corresponds to TRBD1 (6 bases). Germline CDR1 and CDR2: SGHDT and YYEEEE. The CDR3 spans 11 residues. Trimming stripped 3 bases from V and 9 bases from J, with 10 bases between. CDR3 nucleotides: TGTGCCAGCAGCTCCACAGGGAGGCAGTACTTC. This encodes CASSSTGRQYF.

The chain carries TRBV7-9 and TRBJ1-2; TRBD1 might be the D (5 bases). Trimming took 1 base from V and 6 from J, leaving 15 bases between them. CDR1 is SEHNR and CDR2 is FQNEAQ in the germline V gene (reference sequence). The CDR3 loop spans 15 amino acids. Here the CDR3 DNA reads TGTGCCAGCAGCTTAGGGCCCGACAGTCGAAATGGCTACACCTTC. It encodes CASSLGPDSRNGYTF.